The rows below give T cell receptor beta chains drawn from one sample of a study of blood T cell repertoires in COVID-19. TCRdb keeps only in-frame clones here, not all; method: immunoSEQ multiplex PCR. In the table there are 150,000 or so clones, 79% of which are singletons. Material: peripheral blood. These receptors all stem from an older woman with COVID-19, enrolled during active disease. Each CDR3 is given with its conserved first and last residue. D genes are given only for firm matches. Not all rows give a size; the values are once, few, many and, for expanded clones, a class.

TRBD1	TRBV11-2	NA	TRBJ2-5	CASSLGNRGPQETQYF	TGTGCCAGCAGCTTAGGGAACAGGGGGCCTCAGGAGACCCAGTACTTC
NA	TRBV28	NA	TRBJ1-5	CASSRRPGAYGNQPQHF	TGTGCCAGCAGTCGCCGCCCAGGGGCCTATGGCAATCAGCCCCAGCATTTT
NA	TRBV27	NA	TRBJ1-1	CASSTIDSYTEAFF	TGTGCCAGCAGTACAATCGACAGCTACACTGAAGCTTTCTTT
NA	TRBV7-2	NA	TRBJ1-3	CASTPNPGNTIYF	TGTGCCAGCACCCCAAATCCTGGAAACACCATATATTTT
NA	TRBV2	NA	TRBJ1-3	CASSEGSTGNTIYF	TGTGCCAGCAGTGAAGGAAGCACTGGAAACACCATATATTTT
NA	TRBV18	NA	TRBJ1-2	CASSPLDGQNYGYTF	TGTGCCAGCTCACCACTTGATGGCCAGAACTATGGCTACACCTTC
NA	TRBV2	NA	TRBJ2-2	CASSENRNTGELFF	TGTGCCAGCAGTGAAAATAGGAACACCGGGGAGCTGTTTTTT
NA	TRBV28	NA	TRBJ1-5	CASSPRAGMGNQPQHF	TGTGCCAGCAGCCCCCGGGCAGGGATGGGCAATCAGCCCCAGCATTTT
NA	TRBV6-1	NA	TRBJ2-6	CASSDATGANVLTF	TGTGCCAGCAGTGATGCTACCGGGGCCAACGTCCTGACTTTC
TRBD2	TRBV28	NA	TRBJ2-7	CASSLGGPESEQYF	TGTGCCAGCAGTTTGGGAGGGCCTGAGAGCGAGCAGTACTTC
NA	TRBV5-1	NA	TRBJ2-7	CASSLARSSYEQYF	TGCGCCAGCAGCTTGGCTAGGAGCTCCTACGAGCAGTACTTC
TRBD1	TRBV5-1	NA	TRBJ1-1	CASSLEQGDRDTEAFF	TGCGCCAGCAGCTTGGAACAGGGGGACAGAGACACTGAAGCTTTCTTT
NA	TRBV7-8	NA	TRBJ2-3	CASSITVPTDTQYF	TGTGCCAGCAGCATTACGGTGCCCACAGATACGCAGTATTTT
NA	TRBV18	NA	TRBJ2-6	CASSTTGPRANVLTF	TGTGCCAGCTCAACAACAGGTCCGAGGGCCAACGTCCTGACTTTC
NA	TRBV2	NA	TRBJ2-3	CASSPLVGQPDTQYF	TGTGCCAGCAGCCCCCTAGTGGGGCAACCAGATACGCAGTATTTT
NA	TRBV7-8	NA	TRBJ1-2	CASSLAGRNYGYTF	TGTGCCAGCAGCTTAGCCGGGAGAAACTATGGCTACACCTTC
NA	TRBV7-2	NA	TRBJ1-5	CASSSWDIPSNQPQHF	TGTGCCAGCAGCTCCTGGGACATTCCTAGCAATCAGCCCCAGCATTTT
NA	TRBV19	once	TRBJ1-5	CASSIQGLSNQPQHF	TGTGCCAGTAGTATACAGGGCCTTAGCAATCAGCCCCAGCATTTT
NA	TRBV5-8	NA	TRBJ2-1	CASSSGLQQFF	TGTGCCAGCAGCTCGGGACTCCAGCAGTTCTTC
TRBD1	TRBV19	NA	TRBJ2-1	CASKGTGVGEQFF	TGTGCCAGTAAGGGGACAGGGGTAGGTGAGCAGTTCTTC
NA	TRBV7-9	NA	TRBJ2-1	CASSFGTGVYNEQFF	TGTGCCAGCAGCTTTGGGACGGGAGTATACAATGAGCAGTTCTTC
NA	TRBV28	NA	TRBJ2-1	CASAAGVRYNEQFF	TGTGCCAGTGCTGCCGGGGTGCGCTACAATGAGCAGTTCTTC
NA	TRBV5-4	NA	TRBJ2-7	CASSSGTQTYEQYF	TGTGCCAGCAGCTCCGGGACTCAGACTTACGAGCAGTACTTC
TRBD2	TRBV3-1/TRBV3-2	NA	TRBJ2-5	CASSQASGGRGETQYF	TGTGCCAGCAGCCAGGCTAGCGGGGGCCGAGGAGAGACCCAGTACTTC
NA	TRBV7-9	NA	TRBJ2-6	CASSGANVLTF	TGTGCCTCGAGTGGGGCCAACGTCCTGACTTTC
NA	TRBV20-1	NA	TRBJ2-7	CSASIFRTGEQYF	TGCAGTGCTAGTATATTCCGAACCGGCGAGCAGTACTTC
NA	TRBV3-1/TRBV3-2	many	TRBJ2-1	CASSQELRTTYNEQFF	TGTGCCAGCAGCCAAGAATTGCGAACCACCTACAATGAGCAGTTCTTC
NA	TRBV18	NA	TRBJ1-2	CASSPETGRVNYGYTF	TGTGCCAGCTCACCGGAGACAGGTCGGGTGAACTATGGCTACACCTTC